These 26 T cell receptor beta chains share one sample of origin, sequenced in a study of blood T cell repertoires in COVID-19 (dated by TCRdb to 2020 to 2022). Libraries were built with the immunoSEQ multiplex PCR assay. This is the immuneACCESS table as TCRdb keeps it, with only in-frame sequences that have V and J called. A part of the clones is gone; compared with another copy, unresolved V genes explain less than half, and the rest is unexplained. This sample lists 100,000 to 120,000 clones; approximately 90% were detected once. The leading ten clones occupy approximately 3.4% of the sample. Material: peripheral blood. These TCRs come from a woman in her forties or fifties with acute or convalescent COVID-19.

This chain links TRBV6-5 with TRBJ2-5; TRBD1 matches at 7 bases. There are 14 residues in the CDR3. Germline lookup yields CDR1 MNHEY and CDR2 SVGAGI. Trimming took 6 bases from V and 5 from J; bases not matched to a gene: 9. CDR3 sequence reads: CASRNQGVGETQYF. The CDR3 nucleotides are TGTGCCAGCAGGAACCAGGGGGTCGGGGAGACCCAGTACTTC.

V gene TRBV5-1 combines with J gene TRBJ2-1, with 7 bases that match TRBD2. Germline lookup yields CDR1 SGHRS and CDR2 YFSETQ. The CDR3 contains 16 residues. V lost 4 bases to trimming and J lost 10 bases; unmatched junction nucleotides: 17. The CDR3 DNA reads as TGCGCCAGCAGCCACCTAGATAGCGGGCCCCCGGGGGAGCAGTTCTTC. This codes for CASSHLDSGPPGEQFF.

The chain couples TRBV18 to TRBJ2-3; D is possibly TRBD1 (6 bases). Trimming took 4 bases from V and 2 from J, leaving 13 bases between them. The germline CDR1 and CDR2 sequences are KGHSH and LQKENI. The CDR3 runs to 15 residues. CDR3 in DNA: TGTGCCAGCTCACGGACAGACCGACCCACAGATACGCAGTATTTT. Protein: CASSRTDRPTDTQYF.

The chain's CDR3 is CASSYRTTNKGTQYF. The DNA for the CDR3 is TGTGCCAGCAGCTACCGGACTACCAATAAGGGGACCCAGTACTTC. The chain is built from TRBV7-2 and TRBJ2-5, with D perhaps TRBD2 (6 bases). With 4 bases removed from V and 7 bases from J, the gap between germline ends came to 19 bases. Germline CDR1 and CDR2: SGHTA and FQGNSA. The CDR3 contains 15 residues.

The chain has TRBV5-1 and TRBJ2-7, with 8 bases lining up with TRBD2. The germline gives CDR1 SGHRS, CDR2 YFSETQ. The CDR3 sequence is 15 residues long. The junction had 9 bases not matched to a gene; V was cut back by 0 bases and J by 7 bases. The CDR3 protein is CASSLVRGGPEEQYF. Here the CDR3 DNA reads TGCGCCAGCAGCTTGGTCCGCGGGGGGCCGGAAGAGCAGTACTTC.

Only one count was recorded for this clone. The genes are TRBV20-1 and TRBJ2-3; 8 nucleotides agree with TRBD2. The CDR3 has 10 residues. Trimming cost V 3 bases and J 11 bases; bases outside gene matches: 1. Germline values: CDR1 DFQATT, CDR2 SNEGSKA (reference sequence). The CDR3 protein is CSARTSEQYF. The CDR3 DNA reads TGCAGTGCTAGGACTAGCGAGCAGTATTTT.

The genes are TRBV20-1 and TRBJ2-7; 9 bases line up with TRBD2. The CDR3 is 16 residues long. CDR1 DFQATT and CDR2 SNEGSKA come from the germline V gene (reference sequence). The trim removed 3 bases at V and 6 bases at J, leaving 15 bases unmatched. The CDR3 here is CSASPSGFGGRGEQYF. The CDR3 DNA sequence: TGCAGTGCTAGTCCCTCGGGGTTCGGCGGGAGGGGCGAGCAGTACTTC.

The rearrangement uses TRBV25-1 and TRBJ1-1; D is undetermined. This CDR3 comprises 13 residues. The V gene lost 0 bases and the J gene lost 10 bases, with 12 bases spanning the gap. From germline, CDR1 is MGHDK and CDR2 SYGVNS. In nucleotides, the CDR3 is TGTGCCAGCAGTGAATATACCCCCGCGAGAGCTTTCTTT. Amino acids: CASSEYTPARAFF.

V gene TRBV6-5 combines with J gene TRBJ2-1; D might be TRBD1 (6 bases). Germline V gene data show CDR1 as MNHEY and CDR2 as SVGAGI. V lost 6 bases and J lost 8, with 17 bases in between. This CDR3 comprises 14 residues. CDR3 residues: CASRKGQKSDEQFF. In nucleotides, the CDR3 is TGTGCCAGCAGGAAGGGACAAAAGAGCGATGAGCAGTTCTTC.

The rearrangement uses TRBV19 and TRBJ2-2; D call uncertain. The CDR3 is made up of 15 amino acids. The V gene's germline CDR1 is LNHDA and CDR2 SQIVND (reference sequence). Trimming shortened V by 7 bases and J by 6 bases, and 18 bases separated the two germline ends. The CDR3 protein is CASTPQLGSPGELFF. The CDR3, as DNA: TGTGCCAGTACCCCACAGTTGGGTTCCCCCGGGGAGCTGTTTTTT.

The chain employs TRBV11-2 and TRBJ2-1; D is perhaps TRBD2 (6 bases). The V and J ends lost 0 bases and 0 bases respectively, with 12 bases between them. Germline-derived CDR1 and CDR2 are SGHAT and FQNNGV. The CDR3 is made up of 17 amino acids. CDR3 DNA: TGTGCCAGCAGCTTAGAAGTGGCGGGGAGCTCCTACAATGAGCAGTTCTTC. This sequence encodes CASSLEVAGSSYNEQFF.

The gene calls are TRBV28 and TRBJ1-4, with D perhaps matching TRBD1 (5 bases). Trimming removed 2 bases at V and 7 bases at J, with 8 bases between. The CDR3 contains 13 residues. Germline CDR1 and CDR2: MDHEN and SYDVKM. The CDR3 sequence: CASSLAGFEKLFF. DNA of the CDR3: TGTGCCAGCAGTTTAGCAGGGTTTGAAAAACTGTTTTTT.

V and J are TRBV29-1 and TRBJ2-3, with a possible D match to TRBD1 (5 bases). V lost 3 bases, J lost 9 bases, and 13 bases lay in between. Germline values: CDR1 SQVTM, CDR2 ANQGSEA. This CDR3 region has 12 residues. The CDR3 protein is CSVEDGAGTQYF. The CDR3 DNA reads as TGCAGCGTTGAGGATGGGGCAGGCACGCAGTATTTT.

The chain uses TRBV29-1 and TRBJ2-3; a weak D match, TRBD2 (5 bases). CDR1 and CDR2 from the germline V gene are SQVTM and ANQGSEA. The CDR3 is made up of 17 amino acids. Trimming shortened V by 7 bases and J by 1 base, and 24 bases separated the two germline ends. CDR3 in DNA: TGCAGCGATGCCCCGGAACTTTGGGCGGGCGGCACAGATACGCAGTATTTT. This translates into CSDAPELWAGGTDTQYF.

The J gene is TRBJ1-2, the V gene TRBV5-1; 9 positions agree with TRBD1. Per germline, CDR1 SGHRS and CDR2 YFSETQ. J was trimmed by 9 bases and V by 0 bases; bases with no gene match: 6. This CDR3 comprises 14 residues. CDR3 sequence reads: CASSLGTGGARYTF. The CDR3 DNA is TGCGCCAGCAGCTTGGGTACAGGGGGCGCACGCTACACCTTC.

The chain couples TRBV19 to TRBJ1-5; D gene ambiguous. In germline, CDR1 is LNHDA, CDR2 SQIVND (reference sequence). CDR3 length equals 14 residues. The V gene lost 3 bases and the J gene lost 0 bases, with 6 bases spanning the gap. CDR3 sequence reads: CASSIPSSNQPQHF. CDR3 nucleotide sequence: TGTGCCAGTAGTATCCCCTCTAGCAATCAGCCCCAGCATTTT.

The rearrangement joins TRBV19 to TRBJ2-2, with 8 positions matching TRBD2. Germline assignment: CDR1 LNHDA and CDR2 SQIVND (reference sequence). V was pared by 4 bases and J by 2 bases, with 3 bases of the junction left unmatched. The CDR3 length is 15 residues. The CDR3 sequence is CASSTSGSNTGELFF. The CDR3 DNA reads TGTGCCAGTAGTACGAGCGGGAGCAACACCGGGGAGCTGTTTTTT.

For this clone: A junction end diverges from the germline sequence, so it may reflect a read error. The chain combines TRBV20-1 with TRBJ2-5; D is possibly TRBD2 (5 bases). The CDR3 loop spans 11 amino acids. Germline loops: CDR1 DFQATT, CDR2 SNEGSKA (reference sequence). CDR3 nucleotide sequence: TGCAGTGCCCCGGACGGGGAATATGGGAACTTC. It encodes CSAPDGEYGNF.

This chain uses TRBV6-5 with TRBJ2-2; weak D call: TRBD1 (5 bases). With 5 bases removed from V and 0 bases from J, the gap between germline ends came to 7 bases. There are 14 residues in the CDR3. Germline CDR1 reads MNHEY; CDR2 reads SVGAGI. The CDR3, as DNA: TGTGCCAGCAGTAAGGGGACGAACACCGGGGAGCTGTTTTTT. Translating it yields CASSKGTNTGELFF.

The chain is built from TRBV7-2 and TRBJ2-1; 12 bases are shared with TRBD2. J lost 0 bases, V lost 1 base, and 4 bases had no gene match. The germline V gene encodes CDR1 SGHTA and CDR2 FQGNSA. This CDR3 is 18 amino acids long. The CDR3 sequence: CASSLGGLAGRSYNEQFF. The CDR3 region has the DNA TGTGCCAGCAGCTTAGGGGGACTAGCGGGCCGCTCCTACAATGAGCAGTTCTTC.

This clone came up a few times. The chain couples TRBV24-1 to TRBJ2-2; D might be TRBD1 (6 bases). From germline, CDR1 is KGHDR and CDR2 SFDVKD. This CDR3 is 17 amino acids long. V gave up 1 base and J gave up 4 bases, with 15 bases separating them. The CDR3: CATSDFSRGLSTGELFF. The CDR3 DNA reads TGTGCCACCAGTGATTTCAGCAGGGGTTTGAGCACCGGGGAGCTGTTTTTT.

The CDR3 spells CATSGGGGATDTQYF. The CDR3 DNA is TGTGCCACCAGTGGGGGGGGAGGGGCCACAGATACGCAGTATTTT. The chain combines TRBV24-1 with TRBJ2-3; 7 bases map to TRBD2. Germline lookup yields CDR1 KGHDR and CDR2 SFDVKD. V was clipped by 5 bases and J by 2 bases; unmatched bases: 6. This CDR3 has 15 residues.

This chain links TRBV2 with TRBJ1-2, with D uncertain. The CDR3 extends over 15 amino acids. Looked up from germline, CDR1 is SNHLY and CDR2 is FYNNEI. Trimming left V 3 bases short and J 4 bases short, with 15 bases between. CDR3 nucleotide sequence: TGTGCCAGCAGTGAGGGCAGGAATTCGGTCTATGGCTACACCTTC. Translating it yields CASSEGRNSVYGYTF.

CDR3 coding DNA: TGCGCCAGCAGCTTGTCTAGCGGCTACGAGCAGTACTTC. This gives the protein CASSLSSGYEQYF. This sequence joins TRBV5-1 and TRBJ2-7, with 7 positions matching TRBD2. The CDR3 is 13 residues long. Germline V gene data show CDR1 as SGHRS and CDR2 as YFSETQ. V was clipped by 1 base and J by 3 bases; unmatched bases: 1.

The chain links TRBV5-6 to TRBJ1-4, with TRBD1 identical over 9 bases. Germline CDR1 SGHDT, CDR2 YYEEEE. This CDR3 has 14 amino acids. With V trimmed by 2 bases and J by 7 bases, 3 bases remained unmatched. The CDR3 DNA follows: TGTGCCAGCAGCTTAGGGACAGGGCCTGAAAAACTGTTTTTT. Amino acids: CASSLGTGPEKLFF.

This clone has only one observation. The J gene is TRBJ2-5, the V gene TRBV29-1; no clear D gene. From germline, CDR1 is SQVTM and CDR2 ANQGSEA. This CDR3 has 8 residues. Deletions cut 4 bases from V and 9 bases from J, with 3 bases between. CDR3 residues: CSVGAQYF. In DNA, the CDR3 is TGCAGCGTTGGAGCCCAGTACTTC.